The present TCR beta chain was sequenced within a study of T cell changes during pregnancy in multiple sclerosis. Only in-frame clones appear in the TCRdb table, and some are missing; sequencing was by immunoSEQ multiplex PCR. There are under 55,000 clones in the sample; 80% to 90% occur only once, and 1.9% lies in the top ten. The germline V gene has CDR1 SGHRS and CDR2 YFSETQ. Trimming removed 0 bases from V and 6 bases from J; junction bases left unmatched: 6. This CDR3 region has 16 residues. This specimen consisted of peripheral blood, obtained in the first trimester of pregnancy. V usage is TRBV5-1 and J usage is TRBJ2-2; 9 bases match TRBD2. The origin of this receptor is a female donor with multiple sclerosis, enrolled in a pregnancy study. The CDR3 loop is CASSLVASGGSGELFF. In nucleotides, the CDR3 is TGCGCCAGCAGCTTGGTTGCCAGCGGGGGGTCCGGGGAGCTGTTTTTT. The full variable domain, completed using reference TRBV5-1 and TRBJ2-2, is KAGVTQTPRYLIKTRGQQVTLSCSPISGHRSVSWYQQTPGQGLQFLFEYFSETQRNKGNFPGRFSGRQFSNSRSEMNVSTLELGDSALYLCASSLVASGGSGELFFGEGSRLTVL.